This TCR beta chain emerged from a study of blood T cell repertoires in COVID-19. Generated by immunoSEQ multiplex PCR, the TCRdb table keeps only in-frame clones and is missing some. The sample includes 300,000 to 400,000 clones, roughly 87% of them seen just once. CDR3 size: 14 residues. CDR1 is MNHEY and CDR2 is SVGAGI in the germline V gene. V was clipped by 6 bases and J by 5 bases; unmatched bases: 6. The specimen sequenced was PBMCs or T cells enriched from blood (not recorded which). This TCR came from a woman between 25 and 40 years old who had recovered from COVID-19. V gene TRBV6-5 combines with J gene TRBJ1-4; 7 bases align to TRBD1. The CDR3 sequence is CASSPGGSNEKLFF. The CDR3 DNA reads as TGTGCCAGCAGCCCAGGGGGTTCGAATGAAAAACTGTTTTTT.